This T cell receptor beta chain was observed in a study of T cell responses to AZD1222 COVID-19 vaccine. Study overall: Whether given at about 4 or about 12 weeks, second doses were pooled.

Regarding this clone: Its antigen is unidentified.

V was clipped by 2 bases and J by 8 bases; unmatched bases: 5. Germline CDR1 SNHLY, CDR2 FYNNEI. The CDR3 is made up of 14 amino acids. Some clones are missing from TCRdb's copy, which holds only in-frame ones; the method was immunoSEQ multiplex PCR. The sample contains around 200,000 clones, approximately 90% of which appear only once. Overall study results and limits: Vaccine-associated CD4 TCRs spanned spike, dominant at 160-218 and 743-854. Repertoires were obtained only post-peak T cell response.

The sample was peripheral blood, taken on day 0 of AZD1222 vaccination. The rearrangement uses TRBV2 and TRBJ1-4; 7 bases fit TRBD1. The source is an adult in good health. The CDR3 region is CASSERAGGEKLFF. CDR3 DNA: TGTGCCAGCAGTGAAAGGGCAGGGGGAGAAAAACTGTTTTTT. Supplemented by reference TRBV2 and TRBJ1-4, the full variable domain reads EPEVTQTPSHQVTQMGQEVILRCVPISNHLYFYWYRQILGQKVEFLVSFYNNEISEKSEIFDDQFSVERPDGSNFTLKIRSTKLEDSAMYFCASSERAGGEKLFFGSGTQLSVL.